The 16 T cell receptor beta chains listed next were all sequenced from one sample in a study of response to subunit inactivated influenza vaccine. One entry per CDR3 protein results from TCRdb running MiXCR on the RT-PCR reads. Of more than 450,000 distinct CDR3 sequences in the sample, under 9% were seen once. The specimen comprised PBMCs from blood, sampled roughly 24 months after vaccination. The receptor source for this set is a man aged 50 to 69 who received an inactivated influenza vaccine.

This clonotype was picked up a small number of times. This chain uses TRBV5-1 with TRBJ2-1, with 8 bases aligning to TRBD1. Germline V lookup: CDR1 SGHRS, CDR2 YFSETQ. CDR3 length: 12 residues. V shed 0 bases and J 10 bases; nucleotides not matched to a gene: 0. CDR3 nucleotides: TGCGCCAGCAGCTTGGGGGACAGGGAGCAGTTCTTC. Translation: CASSLGDREQFF.

CDR3 DNA: TGTGCCAGCACAACGAGCGGGATGGCCTACGAGCAGTACTTC. It is translated as CASTTSGMAYEQYF. The chain recombines TRBV12-3 or TRBV12-4 with TRBJ2-7, with TRBD2 matching 7 bases. This CDR3 region has 14 residues. V gave up 7 bases and J gave up 2 bases; unmatched junction bases: 8.

The chain joins TRBV9 to TRBJ1-1; D possibly corresponds to TRBD1 (5 bases). The CDR3 sequence is 14 residues long. V dropped 3 bases and J dropped 5 bases, with 14 bases sitting between them. Germline V lookup: CDR1 SGDLS, CDR2 YYNGEE. CDR3 coding DNA: TGTGCCAGCAGCGCCCATGGGACCGGAACTGAAGCTTTCTTT. Protein product: CASSAHGTGTEAFF.

This clonotype was counted ten times or more. The chain joins TRBV7-3 to TRBJ2-1; unclear D gene. CDR1 and CDR2 (germline): SGHTA, FQGTGA. The ends were cut back, 2 bases at V and 7 bases at J, with 9 bases in the middle. The CDR3 runs 13 residues. The CDR3: CASSLGSENEQFF. Written as DNA, the CDR3 is TGTGCCAGCAGCTTAGGTTCAGAGAATGAGCAGTTCTTC.

This clonotype has just a few counts. CDR3 protein: CASSLRSGRHNEQFF. The CDR3 DNA reads as TGTGCCAGCAGTTTAAGGTCGGGACGCCACAATGAGCAGTTCTTC. The rearrangement joins TRBV28 to TRBJ2-1; D may match TRBD1 or TRBD2 (5 bases each). The CDR3 is made up of 15 amino acids. Trimming took off 2 bases at V and 5 bases at J, with 13 bases between the two ends. The germline V gene encodes CDR1 MDHEN and CDR2 SYDVKM.

This clonotype has only a few counts. The chain couples TRBV4-2 to TRBJ2-2; 7 positions agree with TRBD2. V gave up 6 bases and J gave up 6 bases; unmatched junction bases: 4. The germline V gene has CDR1 LGHNA and CDR2 YNFKEQ. This CDR3 has 13 residues. This CDR3 is CASRRTSAGELFF. The DNA of the CDR3 is TGTGCCAGCAGGCGTACTAGCGCCGGGGAGCTGTTTTTT.

This clonotype was detected a few times. The chain links TRBV12-3 or TRBV12-4 to TRBJ1-6; D not certain. V was shortened by 5 bases and J by 6 bases, with 8 bases between the two germline ends. CDR3 length equals 13 residues. In nucleotides, the CDR3 is TGTGCCAGCAGTCTCTTAATTAATTCACCCCTCCACTTT. Translation gives CASSLLINSPLHF.

This rearrangement joins TRBV29-1 to TRBJ2-3, with 10 positions matching TRBD2. The ends lost 5 bases at V and 6 bases at J; junction bases unmatched: 11. From germline, CDR1 is SQVTM and CDR2 ANQGSEA. The CDR3 extends over 15 amino acids. The CDR3 coding sequence is TGCAGCGTTCGAAAGCTAGCGGGGGTCGGCGATACGCAGTATTTT. This encodes CSVRKLAGVGDTQYF.

This clonotype was counted only a few times. Compared with germline, one end of the junction differs, possibly owing to a read error. The chain has TRBV6-1 and TRBJ1-1; 8 bases fit TRBD1. The germline CDR1 and CDR2 sequences are MNHNS and SASEGT. The CDR3 runs to 13 residues. The CDR3: CASRPGQDTEAVF. Written as DNA, the CDR3 is TGTGCCAGCAGGCCGGGACAGGACACTGAAGCTGTCTTT.

This clonotype showed up just a few times. The chain couples TRBV28 to TRBJ1-1; the D gene is possibly TRBD1 (5 bases). The V and J ends lost 6 bases and 1 base respectively, with 12 bases between them. This CDR3 is 14 amino acids long. The germline V gene encodes CDR1 MDHEN and CDR2 SYDVKM. The CDR3 is CASSKIGANTEAFF. CDR3 sequence (DNA): TGTGCCAGCAGCAAAATAGGGGCGAACACTGAAGCTTTCTTT.

The chain joins TRBV5-4 to TRBJ1-1; TRBD1 aligns across 7 bases. Germline trimming cut 3 bases from V and 1 base from J; bases unmatched to any gene: 6. This CDR3 has 15 residues. The germline V gene encodes CDR1 SGHNT and CDR2 YYREEE (reference sequence). CDR3 protein: CASSSGQLRNTEAFF. In nucleotides, the CDR3 is TGTGCCAGCAGCTCGGGACAGCTTCGGAACACTGAAGCTTTCTTT. Full variable domain (missing parts from reference TRBV5-4 and TRBJ1-1): ETGVTQSPTHLIKTRGQQVTLRCSSQSGHNTVSWYQQALGQGPQFIFQYYREEENGRGNFPPRFSGLQFPNYSSELNVNALELDDSALYLCASSSGQLRNTEAFFGQGTRLTVV.

The chain joins TRBV28 to TRBJ2-1; D gene uncertain. CDR1 is MDHEN and CDR2 is SYDVKM in the germline V gene. The CDR3 extends over 16 amino acids. Trimming shortened V by 2 bases and J by 4 bases, and 15 bases separated the two germline ends. The CDR3 DNA reads as TGTGCCAGCAGTTTAAGTCTCGGGTTGATTTACAATGAGCAGTTCTTC. It specifies CASSLSLGLIYNEQFF.

This clonotype was counted only a few times. V is TRBV6-2 or TRBV6-3 and J is TRBJ2-4; D unclear. Germline V gene sequence: CDR1 MNHEY, CDR2 SVGEGT. Between the trimmed V and J ends, which lost 1 base and 0 bases, there was a span of 7 bases. CDR3 length: 15 amino acids. The CDR3 protein is CASSYLFGAKNIQYF. DNA of the CDR3: TGTGCCAGCAGTTACTTGTTTGGAGCCAAAAACATTCAGTACTTC.

This clonotype was observed a handful of times. This chain links TRBV20-1 with TRBJ2-5, with 11 bases identical to TRBD2. Germline CDR1 reads DFQATT; CDR2 reads SNEGSKA (reference sequence). V lost 1 base, J lost 7 bases, and 11 bases stayed unmatched. This CDR3 has 16 amino acids. In DNA, the CDR3 is TGCAGTGCTAGAGCCGGGACTAGCGGACGCCGGGGGACCCAGTACTTC. Its translation is CSARAGTSGRRGTQYF.

This clonotype showed up just a few times. CDR3 sequence (DNA): TGCGCCAGCAGCCCGGACAGGGGGCTTAACTATGGCTACACCTTC. It translates to CASSPDRGLNYGYTF. The chain carries TRBV5-1 and TRBJ1-2; 11 nucleotides align to TRBD1. The CDR3 is 15 residues long. V lost 4 bases to trimming and J lost 1 base; unmatched junction nucleotides: 3. Per germline, CDR1 SGHRS and CDR2 YFSETQ.

The chain links TRBV28 to TRBJ1-3; D is unresolved. V lost 7 bases and J 0 bases, leaving 13 bases between the germline ends. The CDR3 loop spans 15 amino acids. Looked up from germline, CDR1 is MDHEN and CDR2 is SYDVKM. CDR3 sequence (DNA): TGTGCCAGCATTCGACGGCCGTCCTCTGGAAACACCATATATTTT. Its protein product is CASIRRPSSGNTIYF.